Described below is a single T cell receptor beta chain sequence and its context. The CDR3 contains 14 residues. Germline V gives CDR1 MNHEY, CDR2 SMNVEV (reference sequence). V lost 3 bases to trimming and J lost 5 bases, with 8 bases between them. Original processing notes: Amplification of reference gene primers was used by the study to estimate nucleated cell counts. Some clones are missing from TCRdb's copy, which holds only in-frame ones; the method was immunoSEQ multiplex PCR. That table furnishes V, J and clone size, whereas the DNA furnished D and trimming. The sample consists of hundreds of thousands of clones, under 90% of them appearing once. The entry originates in a study of blood T cell repertoires in COVID-19. Looking at the study overall: Samples of COVID-19 (acute and convalescent) were obtained from the United States, Italy and Spain. Nucleic acid was either cDNA or gDNA, and it came from T cells, B-cell-depleted T cells, or PBMCs.

The chain carries TRBV27 and TRBJ1-6; possibly TRBD1 for D (5 bases). Sequencing was performed on peripheral blood. The TCR originated in a man aged 55 to 70 who had recovered from COVID-19. CDR3 sequence (DNA): TGTGCCAGCAGTTTCTGGGGGGATAATTCACCCCTCCACTTT. This encodes CASSFWGDNSPLHF.